This is a list of T cell receptor beta chains from one sample in a study of T-cell memory formation after mild COVID-19. TCRdb used MiXCR to reprocess the 5' RACE reads, holding one entry per CDR3 protein. Of hundreds of thousands of distinct CDR3 sequences in the sample, about 15% are singletons; the top ten hold around 24%. The sample comprised PBMCs or a T cell subset sorted from them (not recorded which). All receptors come from a man aged 18 to 30 who had mild COVID-19 (a few samples of this study predate the infection). Cell type and time point are not known. The CDR3 runs from the conserved cysteine through the conserved F or W. Fields, in order: D gene, clone size, J gene, V gene, CDR3 protein, CDR3 DNA. The D gene is left open where the match is weak. Size tells how often a clone was seen (once, few, many) or the class of an expanded clone, and some rows leave it out.

>.|few|TRBJ2-7|TRBV29-1
CSVAVRAEQYF
TGCAGCGTCGCGGTGCGAGCCGAGCAGTACTTC
>TRBD1|few|TRBJ2-5|TRBV5-6
CASSLRDRPWETQYF
TGTGCCAGCAGCTTGAGGGACAGGCCCTGGGAGACCCAGTACTTC
>TRBD2|few|TRBJ2-1|TRBV7-9
CASSRQFTTSGGAQTHGGEQFF
TGTGCCAGCAGCCGTCAGTTCACTACTAGCGGGGGGGCCCAAACACATGGTGGTGAGCAGTTCTTC
>.|.|TRBJ1-2|TRBV4-1
CASSQVGAYGYTF
TGCGCCAGCAGCCAAGTGGGGGCTTATGGCTACACCTTC
>.|once|TRBJ2-2|TRBV7-9
CASSDTRGTGELFF
TGTGCCAGCAGCGATACCCGGGGAACCGGGGAGCTGTTTTTT
>TRBD1|many|TRBJ2-3|TRBV7-9
CASSQTGYRTDTQYF
TGTGCCAGCAGCCAGACAGGGTATCGCACAGATACGCAGTATTTT
>.|many|TRBJ1-5|TRBV10-3
CAISVEGGQPQHF
TGTGCCATCAGTGTAGAGGGAGGTCAGCCCCAGCATTTT
>TRBD2|few|TRBJ2-3|TRBV19
CASKPGTSGTDTQYF
TGTGCCAGTAAGCCCGGGACTAGCGGTACAGATACGCAGTATTTT
>.|few|TRBJ1-6|TRBV3-1
CASSQDIGSSPLHF
TGTGCCAGCAGCCAAGATATCGGGAGTTCACCCCTCCACTTT
>TRBD1|.|TRBJ2-1|TRBV5-6
CASSFFWDRAGDEQFF
TGTGCCAGCAGCTTTTTTTGGGACAGGGCTGGGGATGAGCAGTTCTTC
>TRBD1|.|TRBJ1-5|TRBV5-1
CASREGASNQPQHF
TGCGCCAGCAGGGAGGGGGCCAGCAATCAGCCCCAGCATTTT
>TRBD1|few|TRBJ1-3|TRBV5-1
CASSWTGNSGNTIYF
TGCGCCAGCAGCTGGACAGGGAACTCTGGAAACACCATATATTTT
>.|once|TRBJ1-3|TRBV19
CASTFHITSKSGNTIYF
TGTGCCAGCACTTTTCATATCACCTCGAAATCTGGAAACACCATATATTTT
>TRBD1|few|TRBJ1-1|TRBV29-1
CSVRTGFEAFF
TGCAGCGTTAGGACAGGATTTGAAGCTTTCTTT
>.|few|TRBJ1-4|TRBV5-4
CASSRDAKNEKLFF
TGTGCCAGCAGCCGGGATGCAAAGAATGAAAAACTGTTTTTT
>TRBD1|.|TRBJ2-2|TRBV2
CASSVGTGEKAGELFF
TGTGCCAGCAGTGTTGGGACAGGGGAAAAAGCCGGGGAGCTGTTTTTT
>.|.|TRBJ1-2|TRBV7-2
CASSLAPPTGGFYGYTF
TGTGCCAGCAGCTTAGCTCCCCCCACCGGCGGATTCTATGGCTACACCTTC
>.|few|TRBJ2-2|TRBV6-2/TRBV6-3
CASSTGTAALANTGELFF
TGTGCCAGCAGTACCGGGACGGCCGCGCTAGCCAACACCGGGGAGCTGTTTTTT
>.|.|TRBJ1-1|TRBV6-2/TRBV6-3
CASSYSGGLAGTEAFF
TGTGCCAGCAGTTACTCTGGGGGCCTCGCAGGGACTGAAGCTTTCTTT
>.|.|TRBJ1-1|TRBV13
CASSRGANTEAFF
TGTGCCAGCAGCCGGGGGGCGAACACTGAAGCTTTCTTT
>.|.|TRBJ1-1|TRBV20-1
CSAADLLGAQYTEAFF
TGCAGTGCGGCCGACCTGCTCGGGGCCCAATACACTGAAGCTTTCTTT
>.|few|TRBJ1-2|TRBV20-1
CSASSPGAYYGYTF
TGCAGTGCTAGCAGTCCAGGGGCTTACTATGGCTACACCTTC
>TRBD1|few|TRBJ1-1|TRBV4-2
CASSRGQGGEAFF
TGTGCCAGCAGCCGGGGACAGGGCGGTGAAGCTTTCTTT
>.|few|TRBJ2-4|TRBV6-2/TRBV6-3
CASSYWGGSNIQYF
TGTGCCAGCAGTTATTGGGGCGGGTCTAACATTCAGTACTTC
>.|many|TRBJ2-3|TRBV3-1
CASSQVLDTQYF
TGTGCCAGCAGCCAAGTATTAGATACGCAGTATTTT
>.|few|TRBJ1-2|TRBV7-9
CASSIPQGDTF
TGTGCCAGCAGCATCCCCCAGGGAGACACCTTC
>.|.|TRBJ2-7|TRBV7-9
CASSLGAGPTYEQYF
TGTGCCAGCAGCTTAGGTGCGGGGCCTACCTACGAGCAGTACTTC
>.|few|TRBJ1-4|TRBV10-3
CAISRRGGEEKLFF
TGTGCCATCAGCCGGCGCGGAGGGGAGGAAAAACTGTTTTTT
>TRBD2|few|TRBJ2-1|TRBV7-2
CASSLGLAKDEQFF
TGTGCCAGCAGCTTAGGACTAGCGAAGGATGAGCAGTTCTTC
>TRBD2|few|TRBJ2-1|TRBV7-2
CASSLVASGGAPSSYNEQFF
TGTGCCAGCAGCTTAGTGGCTAGCGGGGGGGCCCCTAGCTCCTACAATGAGCAGTTCTTC
>.|few|TRBJ2-2|TRBV5-1
CASSPDRPNTGELFF
TGCGCCAGCAGCCCGGACAGACCGAACACCGGGGAGCTGTTTTTT
>TRBD2|.|TRBJ2-5|TRBV9
CASSVDGTKEETQYF
TGTGCCAGCAGCGTAGACGGGACTAAGGAGGAGACCCAGTACTTC
>.|few|TRBJ2-2|TRBV18
CASSRSGGRNTGELFF
TGTGCCAGCTCACGCTCCGGGGGTCGAAACACCGGGGAGCTGTTTTTT
>.|.|TRBJ1-1|TRBV29-1
CSSPGGAGTEAFF
TGCAGCTCCCCGGGTGGGGCGGGCACTGAAGCTTTCTTT
>TRBD1|few|TRBJ2-3|TRBV29-1
CSGSTGEDTDTQYF
TGCAGCGGTTCGACAGGGGAAGACACAGATACGCAGTATTTT
>.|few|TRBJ2-5|TRBV29-1
CSVSGRLIQETQYF
TGCAGCGTTTCGGGACGGCTAATTCAGGAGACCCAGTACTTC
>.|.|TRBJ2-7|TRBV6-2/TRBV6-3
CASSRPTGDDIYEQYF
TGTGCCAGCAGTCGACCGACGGGTGATGATATCTACGAGCAGTACTTC
>.|few|TRBJ1-2|TRBV4-1
CASSRGYGYTF
TGCGCCAGCAGCCGGGGCTATGGCTACACCTTC
>.|.|TRBJ2-6|TRBV2
CASSEYRNSGANVLTF
TGTGCCAGCAGTGAATACCGGAACTCTGGGGCCAACGTCCTGACTTTC
>.|.|TRBJ1-1|TRBV7-9
CASTSRQSGTEAFF
TGTGCCAGCACCTCACGACAGTCGGGCACTGAAGCTTTCTTT
>.|few|TRBJ2-3|TRBV10-1
CASSESRPDTQYF
TGCGCCAGCAGTGAGAGTCGGCCAGATACGCAGTATTTT
>.|.|TRBJ2-5|TRBV7-2
CASSSSGRARETQYF
TGTGCCAGCAGCTCCTCCGGCAGGGCTCGGGAGACCCAGTACTTC
>.|.|TRBJ1-1|TRBV29-1
CSGMIDIGKAFF
TGCAGCGGAATGATAGACATAGGGAAAGCTTTCTTT
>TRBD2|few|TRBJ2-5|TRBV11-2
CASSRGLAGGRWHLYQETQYF
TGTGCCAGCAGCCGAGGACTAGCGGGGGGGCGCTGGCATTTGTACCAAGAGACCCAGTACTTC
>.|few|TRBJ2-1|TRBV7-2
CASSSRTGYGEQFF
TGTGCCAGCAGCTCCCGGACGGGGTATGGTGAGCAGTTCTTC
>.|few|TRBJ2-2|TRBV7-3
CASSRGHGNGELFF
TGTGCCAGCAGCCGCGGTCACGGGAACGGGGAGCTGTTTTTT
>TRBD1|many|TRBJ2-7|TRBV19
CASSIYRGQLYEQYF
TGTGCCAGTAGTATTTACAGGGGGCAACTCTACGAGCAGTACTTC
>.|.|TRBJ2-7|TRBV21-1
CASSKEDRGEQYF
TGTGCCAGCAGCAAAGAGGACAGAGGCGAGCAGTACTTC
>TRBD1|.|TRBJ2-2|TRBV4-3
CASSQAGQGMAGELFF
TGCGCCAGCAGCCAAGCAGGACAGGGGATGGCCGGGGAGCTGTTTTTT
>.|.|TRBJ2-3|TRBV7-2
CASRMAPGADTQYF
TGTGCCAGCAGGATGGCCCCCGGCGCAGATACGCAGTATTTT
>.|.|TRBJ2-3|TRBV20-1
CSARRTTSTDTQYF
TGCAGTGCTCGCAGGACAACTAGCACAGATACGCAGTATTTT